The clone carrying this T cell receptor beta chain was observed a handful of times. Antigen specificity is unknown. This specimen belongs to a study of blood T cells in healthy people across ages. A J-beta primer mix and a sample-barcoded 5' primer were used in a second PCR of roughly 7 to 12 cycles. TCRdb re-analysed the 5' RACE reads in MiXCR, keeping a single row per CDR3 protein. The table has roughly 1,500,000 distinct CDR3 sequences, roughly 40% seen once. Germline values: CDR1 DFQATT, CDR2 SNEGSKA (reference sequence). The CDR3 spans 15 residues. Trimming removed 2 bases from V and 0 bases from J, with 11 bases in between. Healthy Caucasians from Russia aged roughly 6 to 90 served as donors. Study conclusions and caveats: Long-lived donors exceeded aged donors in naive CD4+ cells and diversity. Naive T cell percentage and TCR beta diversity correlated strongly. Per million T cells, TCR beta diversity dropped about linearly as age rose.

The sequence was obtained from a woman aged 18-30 years in good health. V usage is TRBV20-1 and J usage is TRBJ2-1; the D gene is possibly TRBD2 (5 bases). Material: blood. The DNA for the CDR3 is TGCAGTGCTAGACCGAGCGGAAGCTCCTACAATGAGCAGTTCTTC. Translating it yields CSARPSGSSYNEQFF.